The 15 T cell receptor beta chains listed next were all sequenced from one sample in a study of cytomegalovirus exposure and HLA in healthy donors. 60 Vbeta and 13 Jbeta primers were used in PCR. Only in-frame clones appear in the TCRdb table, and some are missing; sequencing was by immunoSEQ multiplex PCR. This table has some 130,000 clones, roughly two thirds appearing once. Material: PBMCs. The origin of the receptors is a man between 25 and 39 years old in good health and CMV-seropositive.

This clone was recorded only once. The DNA of the CDR3 is TGTGCCAGCAGCCCCCAGGCAGGCATTCCCGAGACCCAGTACTTC. Protein product: CASSPQAGIPETQYF. The rearrangement joins TRBV6-5 to TRBJ2-5; no firm D call. V gave up 6 bases and J gave up 5 bases, with 19 bases separating them. This CDR3 has 15 amino acids. Germline V CDR1 and CDR2: MNHEY, SVGAGI.

The CDR3 loop reads CASSYSVGGREKETQYF. The CDR3 coding sequence is TGTGCCAGCAGTTACTCCGTTGGGGGCAGGGAGAAAGAGACCCAGTACTTC. The chain carries TRBV28 and TRBJ2-5; TRBD1 might be the D (6 bases). Trimming removed 4 bases from V and 3 bases from J, with 21 bases in between. This CDR3 comprises 17 residues. Per the germline V gene, CDR1 is MDHEN and CDR2 is SYDVKM. Drawing the rest from reference TRBV28 and TRBJ2-5, the complete variable domain is DVKVTQSSRYLVKRTGEKVFLECVQDMDHENMFWYRQDPGLGLRLIYFSYDVKMKEKGDIPEGYSVSREKKERFSLILESASTNQTSMYLCASSYSVGGREKETQYFGPGTRLLVL.

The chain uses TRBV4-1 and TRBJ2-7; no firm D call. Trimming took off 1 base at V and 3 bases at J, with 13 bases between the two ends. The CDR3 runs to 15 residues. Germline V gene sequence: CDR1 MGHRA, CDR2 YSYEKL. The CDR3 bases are TGCGCCAGCAGCCAAGTCGGAGACTTCAACTACGAGCAGTACTTC. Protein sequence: CASSQVGDFNYEQYF.

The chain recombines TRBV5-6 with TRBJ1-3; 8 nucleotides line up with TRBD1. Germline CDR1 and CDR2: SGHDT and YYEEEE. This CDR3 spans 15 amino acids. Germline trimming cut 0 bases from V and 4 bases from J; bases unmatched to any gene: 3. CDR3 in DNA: TGTGCCAGCAGCTTGGGACAGGGGACAGGAAACACCATATATTTT. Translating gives CASSLGQGTGNTIYF.

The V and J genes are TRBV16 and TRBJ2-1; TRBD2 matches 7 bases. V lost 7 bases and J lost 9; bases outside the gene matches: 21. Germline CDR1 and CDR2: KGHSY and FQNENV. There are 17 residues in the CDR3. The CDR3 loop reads CASNYPTGRESAGEQFF. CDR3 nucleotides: TGTGCCAGCAACTACCCTACGGGGCGGGAGAGTGCCGGTGAGCAGTTCTTC. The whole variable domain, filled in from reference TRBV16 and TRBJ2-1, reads GEEVAQTPKHLVRGEGQKAKLYCAPIKGHSYVFWYQQVLKNEFKFLISFQNENVFDETGMPKERFSAKCLPNSPCSLEIQATKLEDSAVYFCASNYPTGRESAGEQFFGPGTRLTVL.

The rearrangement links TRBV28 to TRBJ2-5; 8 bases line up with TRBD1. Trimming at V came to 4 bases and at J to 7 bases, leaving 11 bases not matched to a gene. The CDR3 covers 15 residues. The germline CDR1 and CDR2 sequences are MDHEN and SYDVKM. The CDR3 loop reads CASSSYLQGAATQYF. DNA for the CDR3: TGTGCCAGCAGTTCATACCTCCAGGGGGCGGCGACCCAGTACTTC. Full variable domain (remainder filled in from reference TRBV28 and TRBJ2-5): DVKVTQSSRYLVKRTGEKVFLECVQDMDHENMFWYRQDPGLGLRLIYFSYDVKMKEKGDIPEGYSVSREKKERFSLILESASTNQTSMYLCASSSYLQGAATQYFGPGTRLLVL.

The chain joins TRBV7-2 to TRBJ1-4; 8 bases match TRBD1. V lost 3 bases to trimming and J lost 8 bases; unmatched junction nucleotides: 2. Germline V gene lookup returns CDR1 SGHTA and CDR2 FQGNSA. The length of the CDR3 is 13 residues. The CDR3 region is CASSLGQAEKLFF. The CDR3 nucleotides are TGTGCCAGCAGCTTGGGACAGGCCGAAAAACTGTTTTTT.

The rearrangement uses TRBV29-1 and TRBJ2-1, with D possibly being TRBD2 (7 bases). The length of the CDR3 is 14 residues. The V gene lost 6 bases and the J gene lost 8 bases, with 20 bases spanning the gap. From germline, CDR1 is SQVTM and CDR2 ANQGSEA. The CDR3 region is CSVGGGKTFDEQFF. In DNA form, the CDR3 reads TGCAGCGTAGGGGGGGGCAAGACCTTCGATGAGCAGTTCTTC.

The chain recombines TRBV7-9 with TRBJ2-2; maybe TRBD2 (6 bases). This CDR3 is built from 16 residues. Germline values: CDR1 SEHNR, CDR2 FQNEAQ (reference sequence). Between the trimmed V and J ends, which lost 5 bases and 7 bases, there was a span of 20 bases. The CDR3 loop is CASSGGTLRSGGELFF. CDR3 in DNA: TGTGCCAGCAGCGGCGGGACTCTAAGGTCTGGCGGGGAGCTGTTTTTT. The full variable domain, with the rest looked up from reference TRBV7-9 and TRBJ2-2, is DTGVSQNPRHKITKRGQNVTFRCDPISEHNRLYWYRQTLGQGPEFLTYFQNEAQLEKSRLLSDRFSAERPKGSFSTLEIQRTEQGDSAMYLCASSGGTLRSGGELFFGEGSRLTVL.

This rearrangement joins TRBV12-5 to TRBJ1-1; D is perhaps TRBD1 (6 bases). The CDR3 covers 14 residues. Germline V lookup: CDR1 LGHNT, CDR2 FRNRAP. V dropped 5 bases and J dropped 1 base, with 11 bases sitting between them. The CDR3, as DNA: TGTGCTAGTGGTCTCCGAGGGGGGAACACTGAAGCTTTCTTT. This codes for CASGLRGGNTEAFF. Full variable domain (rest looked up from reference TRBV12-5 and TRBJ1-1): DARVTQTPRHKVTEMGQEVTMRCQPILGHNTVFWYRQTMMQGLELLAYFRNRAPLDDSGMPKDRFSAEMPDATLATLKIQPSEPRDSAVYFCASGLRGGNTEAFFGQGTRLTVV.

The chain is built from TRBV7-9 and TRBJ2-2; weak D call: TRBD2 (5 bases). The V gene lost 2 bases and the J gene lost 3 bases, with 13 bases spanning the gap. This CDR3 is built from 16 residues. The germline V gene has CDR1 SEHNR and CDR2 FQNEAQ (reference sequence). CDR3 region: CASSLWRAPDTGELFF. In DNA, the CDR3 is TGTGCCAGCAGCTTATGGCGGGCTCCGGACACCGGGGAGCTGTTTTTT.

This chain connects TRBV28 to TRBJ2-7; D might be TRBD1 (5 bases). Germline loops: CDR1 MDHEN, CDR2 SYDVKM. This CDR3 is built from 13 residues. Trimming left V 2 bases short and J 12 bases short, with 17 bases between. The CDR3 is CASSLLSAGMGYF. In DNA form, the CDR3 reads TGTGCCAGCAGTTTACTTTCGGCAGGGATGGGGTACTTC.

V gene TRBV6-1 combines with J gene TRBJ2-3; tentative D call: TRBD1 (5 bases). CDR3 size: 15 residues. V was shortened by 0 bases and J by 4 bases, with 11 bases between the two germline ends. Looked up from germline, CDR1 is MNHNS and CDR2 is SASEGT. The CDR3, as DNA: TGTGCCAGCAGTGAAGCGGTAGCAGGGCCAGATACGCAGTATTTT. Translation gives CASSEAVAGPDTQYF.

This CDR3 is CASSRMEGVDNTEAFF. CDR3 DNA sequence: TGCGCCAGCAGCCGAATGGAAGGGGTAGATAACACTGAAGCTTTCTTT. The J gene is TRBJ1-1, the V gene TRBV5-1; D possibly corresponds to TRBD1 (5 bases). The CDR3 length is 16 residues. Germline CDR1 is SGHRS and CDR2 is YFSETQ. Trimming shortened V by 4 bases and J by 2 bases, and 18 bases separated the two germline ends.

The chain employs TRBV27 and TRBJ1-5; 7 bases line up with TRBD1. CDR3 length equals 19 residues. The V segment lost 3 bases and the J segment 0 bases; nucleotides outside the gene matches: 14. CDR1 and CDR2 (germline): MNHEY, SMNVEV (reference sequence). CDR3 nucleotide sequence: TGTGCCAGCAGTTTCCCGGGACAGTTGATACACAATAGCAATCAGCCCCAGCATTTT. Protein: CASSFPGQLIHNSNQPQHF.